This TCR beta chain was found in a study of cytomegalovirus exposure and HLA in healthy donors. Study in general: The platform used for the 100 to 150 validation repertoires matched that of the approximately 670 first-cohort repertoires, a later analysis reported.

The study drew the donors from its approximately 120-subject validation cohort, separate from the roughly 670-subject first cohort. Study observations and caveats: Investigators reported 150 to 200 TCR beta chains as tied to cytomegalovirus.

Comments on this clone: Its antigen remains unknown.

Clones were read by immunoSEQ multiplex PCR, and TCRdb kept only the in-frame ones, dropping some. The sample lists about 240,000 clones; approximately 84% were seen once. Germline values: CDR1 MDHEN, CDR2 SYDVKM. The CDR3 is 13 residues long. V shed 3 bases and J 6 bases; nucleotides not matched to a gene: 5. The chain carries TRBV28 and TRBJ2-7; the match to TRBD2 covers 7 bases. The specimen was PBMCs. This sequence originates from a woman in her twenties or thirties in good health and CMV-seropositive. Here the CDR3 reads CASSFSGFGEQYF. CDR3 DNA sequence: TGTGCCAGCAGTTTTAGCGGGTTCGGCGAGCAGTACTTC.